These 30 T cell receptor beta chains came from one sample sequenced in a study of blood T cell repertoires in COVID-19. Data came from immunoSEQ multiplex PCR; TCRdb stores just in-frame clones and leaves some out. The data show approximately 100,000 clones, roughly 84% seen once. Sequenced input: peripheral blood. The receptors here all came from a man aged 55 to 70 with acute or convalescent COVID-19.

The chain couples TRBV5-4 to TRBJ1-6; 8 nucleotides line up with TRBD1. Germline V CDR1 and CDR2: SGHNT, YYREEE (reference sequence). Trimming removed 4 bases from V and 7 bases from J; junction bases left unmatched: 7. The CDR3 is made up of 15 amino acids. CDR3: CASSAGQGGNSPLHF. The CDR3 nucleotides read TGTGCCAGCAGCGCTGGACAGGGAGGAAATTCACCCCTCCACTTT. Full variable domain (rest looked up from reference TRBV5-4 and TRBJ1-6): ETGVTQSPTHLIKTRGQQVTLRCSSQSGHNTVSWYQQALGQGPQFIFQYYREEENGRGNFPPRFSGLQFPNYSSELNVNALELDDSALYLCASSAGQGGNSPLHFGNGTRLTVT.

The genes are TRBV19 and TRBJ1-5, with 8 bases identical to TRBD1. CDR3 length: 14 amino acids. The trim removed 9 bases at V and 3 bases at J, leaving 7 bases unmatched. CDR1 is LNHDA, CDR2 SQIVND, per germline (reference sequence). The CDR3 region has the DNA TGTGCCAGCTATCCGGGACAGGCCAATCAGCCCCAGCATTTT. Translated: CASYPGQANQPQHF.

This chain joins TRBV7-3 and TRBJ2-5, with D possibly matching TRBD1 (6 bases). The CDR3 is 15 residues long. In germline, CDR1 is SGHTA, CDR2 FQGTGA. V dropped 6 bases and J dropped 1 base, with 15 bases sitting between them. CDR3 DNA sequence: TGTGCCAGCAGTCGTCTGGGGGCATCCCAAGAGACCCAGTACTTC. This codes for CASSRLGASQETQYF.

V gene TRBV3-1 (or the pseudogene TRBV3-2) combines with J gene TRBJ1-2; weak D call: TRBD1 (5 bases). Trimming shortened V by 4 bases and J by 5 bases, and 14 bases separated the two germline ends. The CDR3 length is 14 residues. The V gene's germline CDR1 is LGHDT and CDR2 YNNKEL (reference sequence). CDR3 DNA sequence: TGTGCCAGCAGCCCATTGGGGGGGTTATATGGCTACACCTTC. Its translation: CASSPLGGLYGYTF.

This CDR3 reads CASSPDYYGYTF. The CDR3, as DNA: TGTGCCAGCAGCCCTGACTACTATGGCTACACCTTC. This chain links TRBV4-2 with TRBJ1-2; no firm D call. V lost 4 bases and J lost 3, with 6 bases in between. CDR3 length: 12 amino acids. Germline CDR1 LGHNA, CDR2 YNFKEQ.

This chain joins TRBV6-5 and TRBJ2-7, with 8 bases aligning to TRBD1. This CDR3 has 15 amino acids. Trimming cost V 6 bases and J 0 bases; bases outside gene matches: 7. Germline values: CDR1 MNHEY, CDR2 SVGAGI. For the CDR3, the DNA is TGTGCCAGCAGCCGGCCAGGGGGCAACTCCTACGAGCAGTACTTC. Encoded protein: CASSRPGGNSYEQYF.

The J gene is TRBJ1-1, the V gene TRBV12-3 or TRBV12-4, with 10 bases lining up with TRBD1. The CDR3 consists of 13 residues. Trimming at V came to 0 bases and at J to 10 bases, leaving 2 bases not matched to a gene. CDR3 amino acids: CASSLAGDRGAFF. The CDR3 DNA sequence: TGTGCCAGCAGTTTAGCAGGGGACAGGGGAGCTTTCTTT.

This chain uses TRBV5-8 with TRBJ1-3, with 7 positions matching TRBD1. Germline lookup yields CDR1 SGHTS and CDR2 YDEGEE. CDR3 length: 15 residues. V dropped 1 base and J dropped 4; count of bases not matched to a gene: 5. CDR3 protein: CASSLLGGAGNTIYF. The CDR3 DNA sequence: TGTGCCAGCAGCTTGTTAGGGGGCGCGGGAAACACCATATATTTT.

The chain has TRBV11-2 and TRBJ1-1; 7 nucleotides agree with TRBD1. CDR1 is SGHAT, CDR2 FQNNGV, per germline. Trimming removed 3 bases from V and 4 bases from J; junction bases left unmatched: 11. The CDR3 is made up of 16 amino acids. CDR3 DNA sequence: TGTGCCAGCAGCTTTCTGAGGGGGCGCCGAGGCACTGAAGCTTTCTTT. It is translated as CASSFLRGRRGTEAFF.

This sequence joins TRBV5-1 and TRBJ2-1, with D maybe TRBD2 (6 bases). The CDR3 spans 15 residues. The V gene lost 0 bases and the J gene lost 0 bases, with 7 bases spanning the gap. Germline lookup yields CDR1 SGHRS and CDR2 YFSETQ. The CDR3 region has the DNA TGCGCCAGCAGCTTGGTGGGGGGCTCCTACAATGAGCAGTTCTTC. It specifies CASSLVGGSYNEQFF. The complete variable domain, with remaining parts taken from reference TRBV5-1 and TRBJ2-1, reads KAGVTQTPRYLIKTRGQQVTLSCSPISGHRSVSWYQQTPGQGLQFLFEYFSETQRNKGNFPGRFSGRQFSNSRSEMNVSTLELGDSALYLCASSLVGGSYNEQFFGPGTRLTVL.

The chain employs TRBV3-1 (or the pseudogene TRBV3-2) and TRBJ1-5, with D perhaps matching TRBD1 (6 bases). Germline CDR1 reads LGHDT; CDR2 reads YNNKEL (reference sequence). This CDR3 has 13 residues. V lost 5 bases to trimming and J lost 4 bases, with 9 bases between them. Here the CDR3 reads CASSRGTNQPQHF. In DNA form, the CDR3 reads TGTGCCAGCAGCAGGGGGACAAATCAGCCCCAGCATTTT.

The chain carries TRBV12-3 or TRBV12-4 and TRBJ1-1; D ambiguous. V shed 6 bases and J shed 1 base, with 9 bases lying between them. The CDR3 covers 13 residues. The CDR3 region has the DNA TGTGCCAGCAGCCCCAACACGAACACTGAAGCTTTCTTT. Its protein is CASSPNTNTEAFF.

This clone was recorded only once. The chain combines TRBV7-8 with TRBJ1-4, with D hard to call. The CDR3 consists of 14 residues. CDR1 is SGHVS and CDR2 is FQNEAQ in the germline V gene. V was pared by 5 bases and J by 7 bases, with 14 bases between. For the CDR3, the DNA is TGTGCCAGCAGCCTTGGGAGGGTTGGTGAAAAACTGTTTTTT. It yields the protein CASSLGRVGEKLFF.

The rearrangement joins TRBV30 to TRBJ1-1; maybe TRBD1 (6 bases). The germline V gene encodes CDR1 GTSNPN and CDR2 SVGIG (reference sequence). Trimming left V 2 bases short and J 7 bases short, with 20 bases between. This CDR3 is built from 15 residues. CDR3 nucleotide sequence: TGTGCCTGGAGTCCGCAGCTTTCGGGGGGCCTTGAAGCTTTCTTT. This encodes CAWSPQLSGGLEAFF.

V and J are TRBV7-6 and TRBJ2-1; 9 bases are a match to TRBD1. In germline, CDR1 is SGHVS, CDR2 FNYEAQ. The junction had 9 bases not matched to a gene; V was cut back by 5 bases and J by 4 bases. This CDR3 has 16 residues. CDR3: CASSPPPGTGYNEQFF. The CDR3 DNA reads TGTGCCAGCAGCCCTCCGCCCGGGACAGGGTACAATGAGCAGTTCTTC.

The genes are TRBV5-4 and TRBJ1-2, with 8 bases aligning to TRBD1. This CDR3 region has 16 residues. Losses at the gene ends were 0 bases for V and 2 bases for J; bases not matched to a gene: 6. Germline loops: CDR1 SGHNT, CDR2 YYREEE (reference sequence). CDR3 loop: CASSLAGGDSNYGYTF. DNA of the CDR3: TGTGCCAGCAGCTTGGCAGGGGGCGATTCGAACTATGGCTACACCTTC.

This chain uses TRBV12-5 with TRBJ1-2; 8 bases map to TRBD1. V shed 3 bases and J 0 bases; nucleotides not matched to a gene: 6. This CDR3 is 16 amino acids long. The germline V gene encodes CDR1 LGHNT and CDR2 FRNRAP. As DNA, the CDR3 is TGTGCTAGTGGTTTCACTCCGGGACAGGCTAACTATGGCTACACCTTC. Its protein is CASGFTPGQANYGYTF.

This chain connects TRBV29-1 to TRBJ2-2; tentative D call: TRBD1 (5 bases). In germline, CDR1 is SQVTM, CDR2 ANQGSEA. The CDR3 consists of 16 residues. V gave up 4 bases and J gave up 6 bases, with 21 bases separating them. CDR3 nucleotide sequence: TGCAGCGTTGCCCCATACTTCGGACAAACGCCCGGGGAGCTGTTTTTT. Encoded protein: CSVAPYFGQTPGELFF.

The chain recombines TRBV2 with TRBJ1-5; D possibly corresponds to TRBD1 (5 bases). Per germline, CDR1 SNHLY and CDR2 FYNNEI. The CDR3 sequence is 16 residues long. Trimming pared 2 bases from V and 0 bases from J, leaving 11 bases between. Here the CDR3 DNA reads TGTGCCAGCAGTGAACAGGGCGATTATAGCAATCAGCCCCAGCATTTT. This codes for CASSEQGDYSNQPQHF. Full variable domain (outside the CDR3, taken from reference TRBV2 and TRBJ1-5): EPEVTQTPSHQVTQMGQEVILRCVPISNHLYFYWYRQILGQKVEFLVSFYNNEISEKSEIFDDQFSVERPDGSNFTLKIRSTKLEDSAMYFCASSEQGDYSNQPQHFGDGTRLSIL.

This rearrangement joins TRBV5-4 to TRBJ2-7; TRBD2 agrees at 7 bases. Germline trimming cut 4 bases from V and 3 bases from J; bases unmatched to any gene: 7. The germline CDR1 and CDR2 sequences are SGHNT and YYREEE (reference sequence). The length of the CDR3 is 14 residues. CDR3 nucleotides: TGTGCCAGCAGCGTCGCGCCGGGAGGCTACGAGCAGTACTTC. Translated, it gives CASSVAPGGYEQYF.

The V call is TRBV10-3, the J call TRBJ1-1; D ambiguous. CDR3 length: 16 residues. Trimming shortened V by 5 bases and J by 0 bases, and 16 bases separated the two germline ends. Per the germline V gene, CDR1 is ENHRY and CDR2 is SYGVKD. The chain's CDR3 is CAISLGSRSMNTEAFF. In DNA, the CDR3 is TGTGCCATCAGTTTGGGCAGCCGAAGCATGAACACTGAAGCTTTCTTT.

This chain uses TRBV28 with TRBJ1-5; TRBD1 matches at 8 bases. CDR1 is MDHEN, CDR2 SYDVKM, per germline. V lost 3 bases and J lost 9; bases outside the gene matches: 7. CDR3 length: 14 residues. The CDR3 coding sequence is TGTGCCAGCAGTTTTGGATCCGGGACAGGGCCCCAGCATTTT. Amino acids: CASSFGSGTGPQHF.

For the CDR3, the DNA is TGCGCCATTAGCGGGGGGAGGTACAATGAGCAGTTCTTC. Protein: CAISGGRYNEQFF. This chain joins TRBV10-2 and TRBJ2-1, with TRBD2 matching over 10 bases. This CDR3 comprises 13 residues. V was clipped by 10 bases and J by 4 bases; unmatched bases: 4. CDR1 WSHSY and CDR2 SAAADI come from the germline V gene.

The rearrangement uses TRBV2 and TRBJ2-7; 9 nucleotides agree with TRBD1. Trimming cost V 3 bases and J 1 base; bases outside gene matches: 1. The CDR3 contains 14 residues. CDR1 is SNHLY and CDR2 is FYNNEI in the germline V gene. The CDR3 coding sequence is TGTGCCAGCAGTGAGGGACAGGGTTCCTACGAGCAGTACTTC. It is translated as CASSEGQGSYEQYF.

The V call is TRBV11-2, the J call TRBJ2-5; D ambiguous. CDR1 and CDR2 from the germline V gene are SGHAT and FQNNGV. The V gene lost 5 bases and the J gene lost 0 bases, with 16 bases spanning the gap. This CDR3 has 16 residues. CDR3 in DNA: TGTGCCAGCAGCCCCTGGAGCCCTCAGTACCAAGAGACCCAGTACTTC. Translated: CASSPWSPQYQETQYF.

CDR3 nucleotides: TGTGCCAGCAGCCCGGGCTGGGCGGCAGGGGGCCTCTATGGCTACACCTTC. Protein: CASSPGWAAGGLYGYTF. This sequence joins TRBV7-9 and TRBJ1-2; 8 nucleotides match TRBD1. V shed 5 bases, J shed 4 bases, and the junction held 15 bases outside the gene matches. This CDR3 is built from 17 residues. Germline V gene data show CDR1 as SEHNR and CDR2 as FQNEAQ (reference sequence).

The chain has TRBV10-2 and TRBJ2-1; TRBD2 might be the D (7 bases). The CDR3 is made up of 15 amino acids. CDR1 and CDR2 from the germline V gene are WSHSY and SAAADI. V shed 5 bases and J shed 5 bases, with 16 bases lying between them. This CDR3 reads CASSHTGRGNNEQFF. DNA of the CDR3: TGCGCCAGCAGTCATACAGGGAGGGGTAACAATGAGCAGTTCTTC.

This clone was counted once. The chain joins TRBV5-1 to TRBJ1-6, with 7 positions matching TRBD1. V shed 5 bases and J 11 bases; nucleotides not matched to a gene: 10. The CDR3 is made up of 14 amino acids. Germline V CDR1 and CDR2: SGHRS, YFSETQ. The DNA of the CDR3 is TGCGCCAGCAGAAACGGACAGGAAAGGACACCCCTCCACTTT. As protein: CASRNGQERTPLHF.

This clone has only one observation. Here the CDR3 DNA reads TGCGCCAGCAGCCCCGCCCACAGATCAACTAATGAAAAACTGTTTTTT. Translation gives CASSPAHRSTNEKLFF. The chain carries TRBV4-1 and TRBJ1-4; no reliable D call. Germline lookup yields CDR1 MGHRA and CDR2 YSYEKL. The CDR3 consists of 16 residues. Trimming cost V 4 bases and J 0 bases, with 12 bases left between them.

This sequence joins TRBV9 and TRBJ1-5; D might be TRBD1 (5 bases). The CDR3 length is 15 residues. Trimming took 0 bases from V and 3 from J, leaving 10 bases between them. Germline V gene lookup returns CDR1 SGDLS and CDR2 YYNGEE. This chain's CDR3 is CASSVDGGFNQPQHF. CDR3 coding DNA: TGTGCCAGCAGCGTAGACGGGGGGTTCAATCAGCCCCAGCATTTT.